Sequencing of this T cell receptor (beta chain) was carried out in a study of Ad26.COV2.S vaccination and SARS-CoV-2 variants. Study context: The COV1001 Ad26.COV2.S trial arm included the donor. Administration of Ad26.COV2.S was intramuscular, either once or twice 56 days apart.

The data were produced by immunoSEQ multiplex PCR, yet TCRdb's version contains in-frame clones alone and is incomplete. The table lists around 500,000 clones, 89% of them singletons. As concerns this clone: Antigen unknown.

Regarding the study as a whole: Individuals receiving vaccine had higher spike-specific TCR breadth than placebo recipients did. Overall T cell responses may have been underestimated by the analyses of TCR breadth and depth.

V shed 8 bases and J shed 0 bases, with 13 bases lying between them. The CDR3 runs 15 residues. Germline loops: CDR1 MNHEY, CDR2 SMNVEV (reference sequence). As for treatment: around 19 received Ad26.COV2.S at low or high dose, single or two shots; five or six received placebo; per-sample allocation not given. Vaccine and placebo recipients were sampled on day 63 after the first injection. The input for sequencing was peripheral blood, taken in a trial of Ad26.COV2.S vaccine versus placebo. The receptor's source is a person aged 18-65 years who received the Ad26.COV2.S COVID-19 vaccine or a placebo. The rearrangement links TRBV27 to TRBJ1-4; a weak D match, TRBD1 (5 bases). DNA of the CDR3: TGTGCCAGCCAGGGAACACCGGCAACTAATGAAAAACTGTTTTTT. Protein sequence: CASQGTPATNEKLFF.